This is a list of T cell receptor beta chains from one sample in a study of CD8 T cells in ankylosing spondylitis. TCRdb used MiXCR to reprocess the 5' RACE reads, holding one entry per CDR3 protein. The sample lists around 770,000 distinct CDR3 sequences, approximately 12% occurring once. Sequences were obtained from blood, either unsorted or a sorted T cell fraction (not recorded which). The receptors here all came from a male donor with ankylosing spondylitis. Both conserved end residues are part of each CDR3. D genes are given only for firm matches. The size entry is marked missing in some rows and otherwise reads once, few, many or a size class.

clone_size: few; d_call: TRBD2; j_call: TRBJ2-1; v_call: TRBV5-1; cdr3_aa: CASSFGVVLAGRHNEQFF; cdr3_nt: TGCGCCAGCAGCTTCGGGGTTGTCCTAGCGGGACGACACAATGAGCAGTTCTTC
clone_size: few; d_call: TRBD1; j_call: TRBJ2-1; v_call: TRBV6-1; cdr3_aa: CASRRHRGPTYNEQFF; cdr3_nt: TGTGCCAGCAGACGACACAGGGGGCCCACCTACAATGAGCAGTTCTTC
clone_size: many; d_call: TRBD1; j_call: TRBJ2-1; v_call: TRBV15; cdr3_aa: CATSRDGTGSNEQFF; cdr3_nt: TGTGCCACCAGCAGAGATGGGACAGGGAGCAATGAGCAGTTCTTC
clone_size: few; d_call: -; j_call: TRBJ2-7; v_call: TRBV27; cdr3_aa: CASSWKRSSYEQYF; cdr3_nt: TGTGCCAGCAGTTGGAAACGCAGCTCCTACGAGCAGTACTTC
clone_size: few; d_call: -; j_call: TRBJ1-6; v_call: TRBV21-1; cdr3_aa: CASSRKGLKDSSYNSPLHF; cdr3_nt: TGTGCCAGCAGCAGAAAGGGCCTAAAGGACAGCTCTTATAATTCACCCCTCCACTTT
clone_size: -; d_call: TRBD1; j_call: TRBJ1-1; v_call: TRBV12-3/TRBV12-4; cdr3_aa: CASSATLYRTGWATEAFF; cdr3_nt: TGTGCCAGCAGTGCAACTTTATACCGGACAGGGTGGGCCACTGAAGCTTTCTTT
clone_size: -; d_call: -; j_call: TRBJ2-1; v_call: TRBV29-1; cdr3_aa: CSVVTLSSYNEQFF; cdr3_nt: TGCAGCGTTGTGACTCTAAGCTCCTACAATGAGCAGTTCTTC
clone_size: many; d_call: TRBD1; j_call: TRBJ1-1; v_call: TRBV12-3/TRBV12-4; cdr3_aa: CASSTGGLRNTEAFF; cdr3_nt: TGTGCCAGCAGCACAGGGGGACTGAGGAACACTGAAGCTTTCTTT
clone_size: few; d_call: TRBD1; j_call: TRBJ2-3; v_call: TRBV15; cdr3_aa: CATAGGTGKAADTQYF; cdr3_nt: TGTGCCACCGCTGGGGGGACAGGGAAGGCAGCAGATACGCAGTATTTT
clone_size: many; d_call: TRBD1; j_call: TRBJ1-2; v_call: TRBV4-3; cdr3_aa: CASSLWDRDYGYTF; cdr3_nt: TGCGCCAGCAGCCTCTGGGACAGGGACTATGGCTACACCTTC
clone_size: -; d_call: -; j_call: TRBJ1-2; v_call: TRBV5-1; cdr3_aa: CASSLVGFSGYTF; cdr3_nt: TGCGCCAGCAGCTTGGTGGGATTTTCGGGCTACACCTTC